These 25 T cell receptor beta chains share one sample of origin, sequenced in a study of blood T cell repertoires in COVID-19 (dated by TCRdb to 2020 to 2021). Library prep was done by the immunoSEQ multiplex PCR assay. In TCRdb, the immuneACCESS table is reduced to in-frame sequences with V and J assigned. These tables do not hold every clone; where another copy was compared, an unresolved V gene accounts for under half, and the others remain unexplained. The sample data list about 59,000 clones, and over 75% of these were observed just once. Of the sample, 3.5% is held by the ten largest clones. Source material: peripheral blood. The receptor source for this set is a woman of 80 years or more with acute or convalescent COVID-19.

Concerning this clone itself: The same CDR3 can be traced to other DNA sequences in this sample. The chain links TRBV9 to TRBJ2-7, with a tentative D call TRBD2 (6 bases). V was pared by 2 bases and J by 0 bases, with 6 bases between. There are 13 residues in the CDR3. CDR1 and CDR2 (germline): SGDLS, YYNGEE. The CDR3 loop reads CASSVGSSYEQYF. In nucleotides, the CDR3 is TGTGCCAGCAGCGTCGGGAGCTCCTACGAGCAGTACTTC.

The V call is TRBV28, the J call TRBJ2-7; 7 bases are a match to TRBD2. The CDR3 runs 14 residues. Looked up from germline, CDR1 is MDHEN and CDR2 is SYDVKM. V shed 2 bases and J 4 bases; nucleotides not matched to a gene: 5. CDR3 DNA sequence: TGTGCCAGCAGTTTACCGGGAGGCCTATACGAGCAGTACTTC. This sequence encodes CASSLPGGLYEQYF.

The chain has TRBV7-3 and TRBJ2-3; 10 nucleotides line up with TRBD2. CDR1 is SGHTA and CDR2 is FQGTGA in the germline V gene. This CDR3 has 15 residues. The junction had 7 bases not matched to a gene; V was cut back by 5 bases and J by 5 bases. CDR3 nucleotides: TGTGCCAGCAGCCGGAGCGGGGGGGCGGTAGATACGCAGTATTTT. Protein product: CASSRSGGAVDTQYF.

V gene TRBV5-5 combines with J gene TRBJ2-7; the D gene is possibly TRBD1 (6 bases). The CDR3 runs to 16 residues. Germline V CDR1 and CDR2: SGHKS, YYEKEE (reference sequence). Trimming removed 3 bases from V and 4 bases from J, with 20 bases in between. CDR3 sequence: CASSSVTGLKRYEQYF. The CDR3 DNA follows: TGTGCCAGCAGCTCCGTTACAGGGTTGAAAAGATACGAGCAGTACTTC.

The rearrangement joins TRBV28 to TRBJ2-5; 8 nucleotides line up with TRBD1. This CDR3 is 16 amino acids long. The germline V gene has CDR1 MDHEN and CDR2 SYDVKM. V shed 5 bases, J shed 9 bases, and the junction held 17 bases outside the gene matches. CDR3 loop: CASSRRGDRRFMAQYF. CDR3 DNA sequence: TGTGCCAGCAGTAGACGAGGGGACAGGCGTTTCATGGCCCAGTACTTC.

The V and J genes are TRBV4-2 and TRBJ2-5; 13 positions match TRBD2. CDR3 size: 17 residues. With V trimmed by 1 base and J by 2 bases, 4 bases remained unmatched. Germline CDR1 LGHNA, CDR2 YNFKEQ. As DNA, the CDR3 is TGTGCCAGCAGCCAAGTGGGGACTAGCGGGGAACAAGAGACCCAGTACTTC. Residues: CASSQVGTSGEQETQYF.

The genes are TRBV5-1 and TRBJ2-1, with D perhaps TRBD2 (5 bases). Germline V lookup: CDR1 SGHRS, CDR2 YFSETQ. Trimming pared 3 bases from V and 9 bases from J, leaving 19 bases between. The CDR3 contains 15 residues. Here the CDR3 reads CASSSLTASNVEQFF. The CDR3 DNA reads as TGCGCCAGCAGCTCACTAACGGCTAGCAACGTTGAGCAGTTCTTC.

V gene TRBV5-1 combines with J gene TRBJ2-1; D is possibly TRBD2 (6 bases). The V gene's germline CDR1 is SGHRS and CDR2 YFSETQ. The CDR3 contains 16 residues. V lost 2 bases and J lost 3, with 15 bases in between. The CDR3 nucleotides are TGCGCCAGCAGCTTCGGAAGGACTAACTACTACAATGAGCAGTTCTTC. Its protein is CASSFGRTNYYNEQFF.

The CDR3 spells CASTVGQGAWNSPLHF. CDR3 nucleotide sequence: TGTGCCAGCACCGTAGGACAGGGGGCATGGAATTCACCCCTCCACTTT. The chain carries TRBV28 and TRBJ1-6, with TRBD1 matching 11 bases. V trimming: 7 bases; J trimming: 7 bases; junction bases outside the gene matches: 9. This CDR3 region has 16 residues. Germline CDR1 MDHEN, CDR2 SYDVKM.

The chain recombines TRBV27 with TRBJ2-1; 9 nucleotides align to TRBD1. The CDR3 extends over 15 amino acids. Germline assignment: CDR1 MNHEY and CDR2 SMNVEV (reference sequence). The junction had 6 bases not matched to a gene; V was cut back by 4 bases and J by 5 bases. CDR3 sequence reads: CASSSRTGAHNEQFF. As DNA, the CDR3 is TGTGCCAGCAGTTCTAGGACAGGGGCCCACAATGAGCAGTTCTTC.

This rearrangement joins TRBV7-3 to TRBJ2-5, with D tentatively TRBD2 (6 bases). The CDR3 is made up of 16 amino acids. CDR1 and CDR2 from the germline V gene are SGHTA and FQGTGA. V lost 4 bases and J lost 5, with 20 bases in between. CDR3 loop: CASSSAGRGSFETQYF. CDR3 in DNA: TGTGCCAGCAGCTCCGCTGGACGGGGGAGTTTCGAGACCCAGTACTTC.

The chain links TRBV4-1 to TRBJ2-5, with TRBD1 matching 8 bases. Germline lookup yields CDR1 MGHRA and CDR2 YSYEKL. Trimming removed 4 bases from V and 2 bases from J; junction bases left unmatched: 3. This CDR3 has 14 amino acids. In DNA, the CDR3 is TGCGCCAGCAGCCTGGGACAGGTACAAGAGACCCAGTACTTC. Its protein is CASSLGQVQETQYF.

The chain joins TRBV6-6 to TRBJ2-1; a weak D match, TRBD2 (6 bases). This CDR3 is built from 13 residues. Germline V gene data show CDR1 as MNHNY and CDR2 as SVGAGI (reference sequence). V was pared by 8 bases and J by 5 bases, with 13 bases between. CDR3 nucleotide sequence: TGTGCCAGCGGTCTTTGGGGGGACAATGAGCAGTTCTTC. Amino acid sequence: CASGLWGDNEQFF.

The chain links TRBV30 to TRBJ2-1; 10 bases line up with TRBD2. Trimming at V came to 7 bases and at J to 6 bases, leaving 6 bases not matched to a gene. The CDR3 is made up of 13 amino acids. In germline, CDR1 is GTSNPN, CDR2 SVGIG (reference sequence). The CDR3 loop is CASLAGALNEQFF. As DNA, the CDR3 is TGTGCCTCCCTAGCGGGAGCCCTCAATGAGCAGTTCTTC. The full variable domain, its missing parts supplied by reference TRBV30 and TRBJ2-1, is SQTIHQWPATLVQPVGSPLSLECTVEGTSNPNLYWYRQAAGRGLQLLFYSVGIGQISSEVPQNLSASRPQDRQFILSSKKLLLSDSGFYLCASLAGALNEQFFGPGTRLTVL.

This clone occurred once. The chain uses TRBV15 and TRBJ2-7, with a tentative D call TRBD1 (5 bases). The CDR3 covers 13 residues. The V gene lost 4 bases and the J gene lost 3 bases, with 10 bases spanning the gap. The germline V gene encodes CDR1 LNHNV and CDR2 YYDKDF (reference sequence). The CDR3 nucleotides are TGTGCCACCAGCACGACAGACTTCTACGAGCAGTACTTC. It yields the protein CATSTTDFYEQYF. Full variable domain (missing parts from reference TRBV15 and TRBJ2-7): DAMVIQNPRYQVTQFGKPVTLSCSQTLNHNVMYWYQQKSSQAPKLLFHYYDKDFNNEADTPDNFQSRRPNTSFCFLDIRSPGLGDTAMYLCATSTTDFYEQYFGPGTRLTVT.

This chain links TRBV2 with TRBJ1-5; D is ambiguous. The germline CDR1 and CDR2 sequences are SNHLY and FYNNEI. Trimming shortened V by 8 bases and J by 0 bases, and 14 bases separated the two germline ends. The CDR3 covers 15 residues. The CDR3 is CASRRDIYSNQPQHF. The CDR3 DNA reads TGTGCCAGCCGCCGAGACATATATAGCAATCAGCCCCAGCATTTT.

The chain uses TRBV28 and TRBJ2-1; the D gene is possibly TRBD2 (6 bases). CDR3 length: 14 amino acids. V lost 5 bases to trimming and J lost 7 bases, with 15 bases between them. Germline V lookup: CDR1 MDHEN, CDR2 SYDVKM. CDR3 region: CASSPLAGRNEQFF. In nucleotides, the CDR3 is TGTGCCAGCAGTCCCCTTGCGGGGAGGAATGAGCAGTTCTTC.

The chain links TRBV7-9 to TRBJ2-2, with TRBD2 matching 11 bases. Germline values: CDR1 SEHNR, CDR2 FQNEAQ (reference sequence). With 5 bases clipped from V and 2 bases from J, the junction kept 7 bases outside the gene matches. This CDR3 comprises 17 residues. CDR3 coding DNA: TGTGCCAGCAGCGGCCGGCTAGCGGGGGGAAACACCGGGGAGCTGTTTTTT. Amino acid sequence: CASSGRLAGGNTGELFF.

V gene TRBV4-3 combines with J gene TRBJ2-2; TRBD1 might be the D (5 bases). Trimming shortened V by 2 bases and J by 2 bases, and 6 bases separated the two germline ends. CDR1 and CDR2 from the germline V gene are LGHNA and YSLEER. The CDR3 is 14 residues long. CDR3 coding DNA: TGCGCCAGCAGCCAACGGACAAACACCGGGGAGCTGTTTTTT. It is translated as CASSQRTNTGELFF.

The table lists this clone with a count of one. CDR3: CASSFDRNQPQHF. In DNA form, the CDR3 reads TGTGCCAGCAGCTTCGATCGGAATCAGCCCCAGCATTTT. This chain links TRBV12-3 or TRBV12-4 with TRBJ1-5; no definite D call. V was shortened by 6 bases and J by 4 bases, with 10 bases between the two germline ends. The CDR3 is made up of 13 amino acids.

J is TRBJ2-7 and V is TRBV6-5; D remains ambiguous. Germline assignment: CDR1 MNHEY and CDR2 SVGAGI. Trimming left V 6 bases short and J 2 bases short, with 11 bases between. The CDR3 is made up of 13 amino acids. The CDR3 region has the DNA TGTGCCAGCAGGTCCCCGGGTACCTACGAGCAGTACTTC. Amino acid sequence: CASRSPGTYEQYF.

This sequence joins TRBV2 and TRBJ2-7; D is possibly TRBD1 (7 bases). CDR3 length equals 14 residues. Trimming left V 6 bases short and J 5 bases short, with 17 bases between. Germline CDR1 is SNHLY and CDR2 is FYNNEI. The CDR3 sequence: CASRRDSGPDEQYF. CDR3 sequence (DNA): TGTGCCAGCAGGAGGGACAGCGGGCCTGACGAGCAGTACTTC.

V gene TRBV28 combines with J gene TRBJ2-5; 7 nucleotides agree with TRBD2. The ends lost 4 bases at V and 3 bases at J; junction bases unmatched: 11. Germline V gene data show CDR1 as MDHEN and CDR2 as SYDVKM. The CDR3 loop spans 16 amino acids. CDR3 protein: CASSSETSQGKETQYF. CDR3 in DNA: TGTGCCAGCAGTTCTGAGACTAGCCAAGGGAAAGAGACCCAGTACTTC.

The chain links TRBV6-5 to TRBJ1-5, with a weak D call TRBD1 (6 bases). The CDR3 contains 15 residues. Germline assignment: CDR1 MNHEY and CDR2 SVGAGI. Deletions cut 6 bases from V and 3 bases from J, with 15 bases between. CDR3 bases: TGTGCCAGCAGGCGGAACAGGGAATCCAATCAGCCCCAGCATTTT. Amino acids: CASRRNRESNQPQHF.

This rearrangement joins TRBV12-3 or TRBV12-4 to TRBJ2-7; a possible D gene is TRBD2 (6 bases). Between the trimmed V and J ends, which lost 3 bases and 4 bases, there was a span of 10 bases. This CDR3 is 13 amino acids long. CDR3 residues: CASSLDYPYEQYF. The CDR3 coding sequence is TGTGCCAGCAGTTTGGACTATCCGTACGAGCAGTACTTC.